This entry lists 19 T cell receptor beta chains sequenced from one sample in a study of cytomegalovirus exposure and HLA in healthy donors. Only in-frame clones appear in the TCRdb table, and some are missing; sequencing was by immunoSEQ multiplex PCR. The sample shows 180,000 or so clones, about 89% of them seen only once. The sequencing input was PBMCs. The receptors derive from a man aged 30-40 years in good health and CMV-seropositive.

The rearrangement uses TRBV9 and TRBJ1-2, with 7 bases aligning to TRBD1. Per the germline V gene, CDR1 is SGDLS and CDR2 is YYNGEE. V was pared by 3 bases and J by 2 bases, with 7 bases of the junction left unmatched. CDR3 length: 15 amino acids. The CDR3 region is CASSARDSINYGYTF. As DNA, the CDR3 is TGTGCCAGCAGCGCTCGGGACAGTATAAACTATGGCTACACCTTC.

The V and J genes are TRBV10-3 and TRBJ2-7; no reliable D call. The germline V gene encodes CDR1 ENHRY and CDR2 SYGVKD. This CDR3 region has 14 residues. V lost 10 bases and J 4 bases, leaving 20 bases between the germline ends. The CDR3, as DNA: TGTGCCACAATGCACTTATCGAAAAGGTACGAGCAGTACTTC. Amino acid sequence: CATMHLSKRYEQYF.

The rearrangement joins TRBV10-1 to TRBJ2-7, with D maybe TRBD1 (6 bases). The germline V gene has CDR1 WNHNN and CDR2 SYGVQD (reference sequence). The CDR3 consists of 17 residues. Trimming took off 3 bases at V and 7 bases at J, with 25 bases between the two ends. The CDR3 reads CASSELTGCPLPWEQYF. In nucleotides, the CDR3 is TGCGCCAGCAGTGAATTGACAGGCTGCCCACTTCCTTGGGAGCAGTACTTC.

CDR3 sequence (DNA): TGTGCCAGCAGCTTGGGTAGCGGGAGGGCCCTCTGGAACACCGGGGAGCTGTTTTTT. This gives the protein CASSLGSGRALWNTGELFF. J is TRBJ2-2 and V is TRBV5-6, with 11 bases fitting TRBD2. CDR1 and CDR2 from the germline V gene are SGHDT and YYEEEE. The V and J ends lost 0 bases and 1 base, in that order; junction bases with no gene match: 8. CDR3 size: 19 residues.

The rearrangement uses TRBV6-1 and TRBJ2-5; D possibly corresponds to TRBD2 (5 bases). V was clipped by 3 bases and J by 1 base, with 12 bases between them. This CDR3 region has 15 residues. Germline V gene sequence: CDR1 MNHNS, CDR2 SASEGT. CDR3 amino acids: CASSDSLSVQETQYF. The CDR3 DNA is TGTGCCAGCAGTGATTCACTTAGCGTCCAAGAGACCCAGTACTTC.

The V and J genes are TRBV9 and TRBJ1-5, with 7 bases that match TRBD1. V was clipped by 3 bases and J by 2 bases; unmatched bases: 2. Germline V lookup: CDR1 SGDLS, CDR2 YYNGEE. The CDR3 runs to 14 residues. The CDR3 DNA follows: TGTGCCAGCAGCGCCGGGACAGGCAATCAGCCCCAGCATTTT. Amino acid sequence: CASSAGTGNQPQHF. Based on the CDR3 plus reference TRBV9 and TRBJ1-5, the full variable domain is DSGVTQTPKHLITATGQRVTLRCSPRSGDLSVYWYQQSLDQGLQFLIQYYNGEERAKGNILERFSAQQFPDLHSELNLSSLELGDSALYFCASSAGTGNQPQHFGDGTRLSIL.

The chain combines TRBV7-6 with TRBJ2-2; D remains unclear. This CDR3 is 14 amino acids long. V lost 2 bases, J lost 0 bases, and 4 bases lay in between. From germline, CDR1 is SGHVS and CDR2 FNYEAQ. The DNA of the CDR3 is TGTGCCAGCAGCTTACCCCCGAACACCGGGGAGCTGTTTTTT. Translated: CASSLPPNTGELFF.

V gene TRBV6-6 combines with J gene TRBJ2-2, with D tentatively TRBD2 (5 bases). Trimming pared 8 bases from V and 8 bases from J, leaving 18 bases between. The length of the CDR3 is 14 residues. Germline V CDR1 and CDR2: MNHNY, SVGAGI (reference sequence). The CDR3 spells CASSRTVVSGELFF. In DNA form, the CDR3 reads TGTGCCAGCTCTAGGACTGTCGTTTCTGGGGAGCTGTTTTTT.

The chain couples TRBV7-2 to TRBJ1-1; D unresolved. CDR3 length equals 13 residues. CDR1 and CDR2 from the germline V gene are SGHTA and FQGNSA. Between the trimmed V and J ends, which lost 2 bases and 4 bases, there was a span of 8 bases. CDR3 nucleotide sequence: TGTGCCAGCAGCTTACTTGGTGCCACTGAAGCTTTCTTT. It encodes CASSLLGATEAFF.

CDR3 bases: TGTGCCATACTTAGGACAAGGCGCTACACCTTC. As protein: CAILRTRRYTF. V usage is TRBV28 and J usage is TRBJ1-2; maybe TRBD1 (5 bases). The CDR3 contains 11 residues. The germline V gene encodes CDR1 MDHEN and CDR2 SYDVKM. Trimming shortened V by 10 bases and J by 9 bases, and 15 bases separated the two germline ends.

This chain links TRBV7-3 with TRBJ2-1; no firm D call. V was shortened by 3 bases and J by 0 bases, with 9 bases between the two germline ends. Per germline, CDR1 SGHTA and CDR2 FQGTGA. This CDR3 spans 15 amino acids. The CDR3 here is CASSLTPGSYNEQFF. In DNA form, the CDR3 reads TGTGCCAGCAGCTTGACGCCGGGCTCCTACAATGAGCAGTTCTTC.

This clone has only one observation. The chain has TRBV7-6 and TRBJ1-2, with D maybe TRBD1 (6 bases). V was trimmed by 1 base and J by 7 bases, leaving 13 bases between them. CDR3 length equals 14 residues. CDR1 is SGHVS, CDR2 FNYEAQ, per germline. The CDR3 DNA is TGTGCCAGCAGCTTAGATTACAGGGATAGTGGCTACACCTTC. It translates to CASSLDYRDSGYTF.

The V gene is TRBV9, the J gene TRBJ2-5; a possible D gene is TRBD1 (6 bases). The CDR3 contains 14 residues. The V gene's germline CDR1 is SGDLS and CDR2 YYNGEE. Trimming pared 0 bases from V and 5 bases from J, leaving 11 bases between. CDR3 nucleotide sequence: TGTGCCAGCAGCGTAGCTACAGGGACGGAGACCCAGTACTTC. Protein product: CASSVATGTETQYF. The full variable domain, with the rest looked up from reference TRBV9 and TRBJ2-5, is DSGVTQTPKHLITATGQRVTLRCSPRSGDLSVYWYQQSLDQGLQFLIQYYNGEERAKGNILERFSAQQFPDLHSELNLSSLELGDSALYFCASSVATGTETQYFGPGTRLLVL.

The chain links TRBV7-3 to TRBJ2-2; D unresolved. From germline, CDR1 is SGHTA and CDR2 FQGTGA. The V and J ends lost 5 bases and 5 bases respectively, with 6 bases between them. This CDR3 has 12 amino acids. CDR3 loop: CASSPLTGELFF. The CDR3 DNA reads as TGTGCCAGCAGCCCCCTTACCGGGGAGCTGTTTTTT.

This chain uses TRBV19 with TRBJ1-2; D uncertain. V dropped 7 bases and J dropped 2 bases, with 17 bases sitting between them. Germline CDR1 and CDR2: LNHDA and SQIVND (reference sequence). This CDR3 has 15 residues. Here the CDR3 DNA reads TGTGCCAGTACCCCCCAAGTGGGTTCGAACTATGGCTACACCTTC. Protein: CASTPQVGSNYGYTF.

The V gene is TRBV27, the J gene TRBJ2-7; 10 bases map to TRBD1. Germline V lookup: CDR1 MNHEY, CDR2 SMNVEV (reference sequence). After removal of 6 bases from V and 5 bases from J, the junction contained 16 bases not matched to a gene. CDR3 length equals 17 residues. The CDR3 DNA reads as TGTGCCAGCAGCCGCTACGCCCCGACAGGGGGCTTGGACGAGCAGTACTTC. Translation gives CASSRYAPTGGLDEQYF.

This clone was counted a few times. The rearrangement uses TRBV7-3 and TRBJ1-6, with D perhaps TRBD1 (5 bases). V was shortened by 0 bases and J by 8 bases, with 14 bases between the two germline ends. CDR1 and CDR2 (germline): SGHTA, FQGTGA. This CDR3 has 16 amino acids. The CDR3 DNA reads as TGTGCCAGCAGCTTAACCGTCGGGGGTCCGTATTCACCCCTCCACTTT. Residues: CASSLTVGGPYSPLHF.

The count of this clone is one. The rearrangement joins TRBV27 to TRBJ2-7, with D possibly matching TRBD1 (6 bases). CDR1 is MNHEY and CDR2 is SMNVEV in the germline V gene (reference sequence). The CDR3 loop spans 15 amino acids. The V gene lost 6 bases and the J gene lost 2 bases, with 17 bases spanning the gap. DNA for the CDR3: TGTGCCAGCAGCGAAACAGGGATTGCCCCCTACGAGCAGTACTTC. It encodes CASSETGIAPYEQYF.

The V call is TRBV28, the J call TRBJ2-1; tentatively, D is TRBD2 (5 bases). Trimming took 4 bases from V and 7 from J, leaving 20 bases between them. The CDR3 runs 16 residues. Germline V gene sequence: CDR1 MDHEN, CDR2 SYDVKM. In nucleotides, the CDR3 is TGTGCCAGCAGTTCTCCGGCAACTAGTCTTCGGAATGAGCAGTTCTTC. Encoded protein: CASSSPATSLRNEQFF.